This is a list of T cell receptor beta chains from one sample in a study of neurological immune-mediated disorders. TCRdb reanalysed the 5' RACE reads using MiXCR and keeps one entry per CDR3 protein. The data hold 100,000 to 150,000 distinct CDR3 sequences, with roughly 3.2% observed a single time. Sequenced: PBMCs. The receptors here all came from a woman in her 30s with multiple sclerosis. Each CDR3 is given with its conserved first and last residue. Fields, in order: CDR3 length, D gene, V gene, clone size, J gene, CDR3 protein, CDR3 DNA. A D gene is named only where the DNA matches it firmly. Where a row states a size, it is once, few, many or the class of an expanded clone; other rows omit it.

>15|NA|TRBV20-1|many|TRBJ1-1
CSARPWTARDTEAFF
TGCAGTGCTAGACCGTGGACAGCCCGGGACACTGAAGCTTTCTTT
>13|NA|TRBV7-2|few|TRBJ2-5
CASSLEVRETQYF
TGTGCCAGCAGCTTAGAGGTCAGAGAGACCCAGTACTTC
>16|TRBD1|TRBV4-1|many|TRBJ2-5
CASSQDQGTGQETQYF
TGCGCCAGCAGCCAAGATCAAGGGACAGGTCAAGAGACCCAGTACTTC
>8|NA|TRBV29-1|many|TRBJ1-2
CSAYGYTF
TGCAGCGCGTATGGCTACACCTTC
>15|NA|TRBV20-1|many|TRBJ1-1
CSARLSGQTNTEAFF
TGCAGTGCTAGACTGTCCGGACAGACGAACACTGAAGCTTTCTTT
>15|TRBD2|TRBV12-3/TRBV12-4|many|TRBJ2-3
CASSFATSGRHTQYF
TGTGCCAGCAGTTTTGCAACTAGCGGGCGTCATACGCAGTATTTT
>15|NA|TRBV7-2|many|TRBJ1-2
CASSLVAREDYGYTF
TGTGCCAGCAGCTTAGTGGCCAGGGAAGACTATGGCTACACCTTC
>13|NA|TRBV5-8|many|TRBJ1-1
CASNPSAEFEAFF
TGTGCCAGCAATCCCTCTGCGGAGTTTGAAGCTTTCTTT
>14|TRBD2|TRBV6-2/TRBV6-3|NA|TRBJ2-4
CASSGLARRDIQYF
TGTGCCAGCAGCGGACTAGCAAGGAGAGACATTCAGTACTTC
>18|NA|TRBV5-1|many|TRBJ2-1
CASSLEEFGKFHYNEQFF
TGCGCCAGCAGCTTGGAGGAGTTTGGGAAATTTCACTACAATGAGCAGTTCTTC
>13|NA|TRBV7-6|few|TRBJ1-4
CASAFWAGEKLFF
TGTGCCAGCGCCTTTTGGGCAGGAGAAAAACTGTTTTTT
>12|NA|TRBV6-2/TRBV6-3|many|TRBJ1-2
CASSYPENGYTF
TGTGCCAGCAGTTACCCAGAAAATGGCTACACCTTC
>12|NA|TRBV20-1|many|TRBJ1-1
CSHWGPNTEAFF
TGCAGTCATTGGGGGCCCAACACTGAAGCTTTCTTT
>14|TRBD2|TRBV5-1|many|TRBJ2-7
CASATSGSPYEQYF
TGCGCCAGCGCCACTAGCGGGAGTCCCTACGAGCAGTACTTC
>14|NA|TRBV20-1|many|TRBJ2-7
CSAREFVSSYEQYF
TGCAGTGCTAGAGAGTTTGTGAGCTCCTACGAGCAGTACTTC
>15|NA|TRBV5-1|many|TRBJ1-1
CASSLGDQRVTEAFF
TGCGCCAGCAGCTTGGGCGACCAGCGAGTCACTGAAGCTTTCTTT
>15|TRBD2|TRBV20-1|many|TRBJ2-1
CSARDSSLAGASQFF
TGCAGTGCTAGAGATAGCTCTCTAGCGGGGGCCTCCCAGTTCTTC
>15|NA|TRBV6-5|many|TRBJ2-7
CASSPQAHGPYEQYF
TGTGCCAGCAGCCCCCAGGCTCATGGGCCCTACGAGCAGTACTTC
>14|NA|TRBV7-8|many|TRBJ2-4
CASSLVGLANIQYF
TGTGCCAGCAGCTTAGTAGGCCTAGCGAACATTCAGTACTTC
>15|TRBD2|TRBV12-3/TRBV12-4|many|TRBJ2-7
CASSSGGESSYEQYF
TGTGCCAGCAGTTCCGGGGGGGAGAGCTCCTACGAGCAGTACTTC
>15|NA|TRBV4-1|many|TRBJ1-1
CASSHLMQGSTEAFF
TGCGCCAGCAGCCATTTAATGCAGGGATCTACTGAAGCTTTCTTT
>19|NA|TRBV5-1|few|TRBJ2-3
CASSPASGSVGGVTDTQYF
TGCGCCAGCAGCCCAGCCTCGGGTTCTGTGGGGGGTGTCACAGATACGCAGTATTTT
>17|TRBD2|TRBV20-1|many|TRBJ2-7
CSAKPGLAGVITYEQYF
TGCAGTGCTAAGCCGGGACTAGCGGGAGTAATAACCTACGAGCAGTACTTC
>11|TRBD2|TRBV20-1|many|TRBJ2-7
CSAGGGLEQYF
TGCAGTGCTGGCGGGGGGCTCGAGCAGTACTTC
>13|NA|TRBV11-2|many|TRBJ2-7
CASSLDRPYEQYF
TGTGCCAGCAGCTTAGACAGGCCCTACGAGCAGTACTTC
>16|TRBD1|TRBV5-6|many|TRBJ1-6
CASSLATGEVLSPLHF
TGTGCCAGCAGCCTAGCCACAGGGGAAGTCCTTTCACCCCTCCACTTT
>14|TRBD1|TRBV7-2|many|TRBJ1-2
CASSLRQGAGGYTF
TGTGCCAGCAGTTTGAGACAGGGGGCTGGAGGCTACACCTTC
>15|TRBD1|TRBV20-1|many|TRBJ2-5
CSARKPGGSQETQYF
TGCAGTGCTCGAAAGCCAGGGGGATCACAAGAGACCCAGTACTTC
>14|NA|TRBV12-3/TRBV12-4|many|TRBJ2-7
CASSRGTGAREQYF
TGTGCCAGCAGTAGGGGAACGGGGGCTCGCGAGCAGTACTTC
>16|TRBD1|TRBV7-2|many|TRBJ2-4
CASSRPAGTAKNIQYF
TGTGCCAGCAGCCGCCCTGCCGGGACAGCTAAAAACATTCAGTACTTC